The 26 T cell receptor beta chains reported below all come from one sample, sequenced in a study of shared clonotypes between healthy human individuals. Profiling relied on immunoSEQ multiplex PCR, and the TCRdb table lists in-frame clones only, not all of them. The sample holds 2 million to 2.5 million clones, around 95% seen once. The sequencing input was naive CD4+ T cells sorted from blood. Sample subset: CD45RA+ positively selected. Receptor source: a man between 18 and 29 years old in good health.

Details on this clone: This sample includes further DNA sequences coding for the same CDR3. The chain employs TRBV7-9 and TRBJ2-3, with no clear D. Germline V lookup: CDR1 SEHNR, CDR2 FQNEAQ (reference sequence). Trimming took off 1 base at V and 6 bases at J, with 5 bases between the two ends. There are 12 residues in the CDR3. The CDR3 reads CASSLGADTQYF. The CDR3 bases are TGTGCCAGCAGCTTAGGGGCCGATACGCAGTATTTT. Drawing the rest from reference TRBV7-9 and TRBJ2-3, the complete variable domain is DTGVSQNPRHKITKRGQNVTFRCDPISEHNRLYWYRQTLGQGPEFLTYFQNEAQLEKSRLLSDRFSAERPKGSFSTLEIQRTEQGDSAMYLCASSLGADTQYFGPGTRLTVL.

J is TRBJ1-6 and V is TRBV7-2; TRBD1 is a possible D gene (6 bases). CDR1 is SGHTA and CDR2 is FQGNSA in the germline V gene. Trimming took off 2 bases at V and 8 bases at J, with 16 bases between the two ends. This CDR3 comprises 16 residues. The CDR3 sequence is CASSLRRPGGDSPLHF. The CDR3 DNA reads as TGTGCCAGCAGCTTAAGGCGCCCCGGGGGCGATTCACCCCTCCACTTT.

The rearrangement joins TRBV28 to TRBJ2-7; tentative D call: TRBD1 (6 bases). Germline V gene sequence: CDR1 MDHEN, CDR2 SYDVKM. This CDR3 comprises 16 residues. With 4 bases removed from V and 6 bases from J, the gap between germline ends came to 22 bases. CDR3 sequence reads: CASSSPTGRAGVEQYF. CDR3 in DNA: TGTGCCAGCAGTTCCCCTACGGGACGGGCAGGGGTCGAGCAGTACTTC.

The rearrangement links TRBV10-1 to TRBJ2-1; the match to TRBD1 covers 7 bases. J was trimmed by 13 bases and V by 2 bases; bases with no gene match: 8. Looked up from germline, CDR1 is WNHNN and CDR2 is SYGVQD (reference sequence). The CDR3 contains 13 residues. The CDR3: CASSEQIGTEQFF. Here the CDR3 DNA reads TGCGCCAGCAGTGAGCAAATCGGGACAGAACAGTTCTTC.

As to this clone: The same CDR3 arises from other DNA sequences in this sample as well. The genes are TRBV30 and TRBJ2-3; D gene uncertain. V was clipped by 4 bases and J by 1 base, with 6 bases between them. CDR1 is GTSNPN, CDR2 SVGIG, per germline (reference sequence). This CDR3 is built from 12 residues. CDR3 region: CAWNRGTDTQYF. Here the CDR3 DNA reads TGTGCCTGGAATAGGGGCACAGATACGCAGTATTTT.

The chain is built from TRBV19 and TRBJ1-1; D is perhaps TRBD1 (6 bases). V shed 7 bases and J shed 4 bases, with 16 bases lying between them. The CDR3 runs to 14 residues. The germline CDR1 and CDR2 sequences are LNHDA and SQIVND (reference sequence). CDR3 amino acids: CASTPGGGTTEAFF. As DNA, the CDR3 is TGTGCCAGTACCCCCGGGGGCGGGACCACTGAAGCTTTCTTT.

The J gene is TRBJ1-1, the V gene TRBV2; 7 nucleotides agree with TRBD1. The J segment lost 2 bases and the V segment lost 9 bases, leaving 9 bases of the junction unmatched. CDR3 length: 14 amino acids. Germline V CDR1 and CDR2: SNHLY, FYNNEI. CDR3 nucleotides: TGTGCCAGTCTTCGGGGGACAGCTAACACTGAAGCTTTCTTT. It codes for CASLRGTANTEAFF.

The chain has TRBV30 and TRBJ2-7, with 7 bases aligning to TRBD1. This CDR3 contains 12 residues. J lost 2 bases, V lost 7 bases, and 5 bases had no gene match. Germline assignment: CDR1 GTSNPN and CDR2 SVGIG (reference sequence). In DNA, the CDR3 is TGTGCCTTGGGGCAGGGGGCCTACGAGCAGTACTTC. As protein: CALGQGAYEQYF.

This clone was counted once. V usage is TRBV27 and J usage is TRBJ1-5; 10 bases are shared with TRBD1. V was pared by 5 bases and J by 3 bases, with 10 bases of the junction left unmatched. Looked up from germline, CDR1 is MNHEY and CDR2 is SMNVEV (reference sequence). The CDR3 has 17 amino acids. CDR3 sequence reads: CASSKDRGWPINQPQHF. CDR3 in DNA: TGTGCCAGCAGTAAGGACAGGGGGTGGCCGATCAATCAGCCCCAGCATTTT.

The gene calls are TRBV10-3 and TRBJ2-1; 7 bases match TRBD1. Germline V lookup: CDR1 ENHRY, CDR2 SYGVKD. V trimming: 2 bases; J trimming: 0 bases; junction bases outside the gene matches: 7. The CDR3 runs to 17 residues. DNA of the CDR3: TGTGCCATCAGTGAGATTGACAGGGTCGGCTCCTACAATGAGCAGTTCTTC. It encodes CAISEIDRVGSYNEQFF.

This clone is a singleton in its sample. A read error may produce the germline difference seen at one junction end. V usage is TRBV30 and J usage is TRBJ1-2; no firm D call. The CDR3 has 11 residues. The germline V gene has CDR1 GTSNPN and CDR2 SVGIG (reference sequence). The CDR3 loop is CAWSQDSNSYF. In DNA, the CDR3 is TGTGCCTGGAGTCAGGATTCCAATTCATACTTC.

The V and J genes are TRBV5-1 and TRBJ2-1; the D gene could be TRBD1 or TRBD2 (6 bases each). Germline-derived CDR1 and CDR2 are SGHRS and YFSETQ. CDR3 length: 13 amino acids. V was pared by 4 bases and J by 9 bases, with 14 bases between. CDR3 sequence: CASSPRGDIEQFF. DNA of the CDR3: TGCGCCAGCAGCCCAAGGGGGGACATTGAGCAGTTCTTC.

The rearrangement links TRBV10-3 to TRBJ1-2; TRBD1 agrees at 8 bases. The V gene end was trimmed by 0 bases and the J gene end by 6 bases; junction bases not matched to a gene: 6. CDR1 and CDR2 from the germline V gene are ENHRY and SYGVKD. CDR3 size: 15 residues. The CDR3 nucleotides are TGTGCCATCAGTGAGTCAGCGGGGACAGGCCATGGCTACACCTTC. It is translated as CAISESAGTGHGYTF.

J is TRBJ2-4 and V is TRBV19; TRBD1 might be the D (5 bases). The V end lost 2 bases, the J end lost 6 bases, and 14 bases lay between the germline ends. Germline V gene data show CDR1 as LNHDA and CDR2 as SQIVND (reference sequence). The CDR3 totals 15 residues. The chain's CDR3 is CASSINWGTGNIQYF. Written as DNA, the CDR3 is TGTGCCAGTAGTATAAACTGGGGCACAGGAAACATTCAGTACTTC.

This chain uses TRBV5-6 with TRBJ2-2; possible D gene TRBD1, 5 bases. The CDR3 length is 16 residues. V gave up 5 bases and J gave up 0 bases, with 14 bases separating them. Germline-derived CDR1 and CDR2 are SGHDT and YYEEEE. CDR3 sequence reads: CASSRADSPNTGELFF. In nucleotides, the CDR3 is TGTGCCAGCAGTCGAGCCGACAGTCCGAACACCGGGGAGCTGTTTTTT.

The CDR3 sequence is CASSLGSSGGANYGYTF. The CDR3 DNA reads TGCGCCAGCAGCTTGGGTTCCTCAGGGGGAGCTAACTATGGCTACACCTTC. The J gene is TRBJ1-2, the V gene TRBV5-1; TRBD1 matches 7 bases. Unmatched junction bases numbered 8, after V lost 0 bases and J lost 0 bases. Germline V gene sequence: CDR1 SGHRS, CDR2 YFSETQ. This CDR3 region has 17 residues.

The chain has TRBV7-9 and TRBJ2-6; a possible D gene is TRBD1 (6 bases). The CDR3 extends over 17 amino acids. In germline, CDR1 is SEHNR, CDR2 FQNEAQ (reference sequence). Trimming cost V 3 bases and J 0 bases, with 12 bases left between them. DNA of the CDR3: TGTGCCAGCAGCTTTTCGACAGGAGCCTCTGGGGCCAACGTCCTGACTTTC. This codes for CASSFSTGASGANVLTF. Complete variable domain (other parts from reference TRBV7-9 and TRBJ2-6): DTGVSQNPRHKITKRGQNVTFRCDPISEHNRLYWYRQTLGQGPEFLTYFQNEAQLEKSRLLSDRFSAERPKGSFSTLEIQRTEQGDSAMYLCASSFSTGASGANVLTFGAGSRLTVL.

Concerning this clone itself: The sample carries other DNA sequences with the same CDR3. The chain recombines TRBV19 with TRBJ1-1; no reliable D call. CDR1 and CDR2 from the germline V gene are LNHDA and SQIVND (reference sequence). CDR3 size: 15 residues. Trimming left V 1 base short and J 2 bases short, with 11 bases between. DNA of the CDR3: TGTGCCAGTAGTATAGGCGAAGGACTCAACACTGAAGCTTTCTTT. This sequence encodes CASSIGEGLNTEAFF.

V gene TRBV2 combines with J gene TRBJ1-5; tentative D call: TRBD1 (6 bases). V lost 2 bases to trimming and J lost 2 bases, with 19 bases between them. The germline gives CDR1 SNHLY, CDR2 FYNNEI. This CDR3 is 18 amino acids long. The CDR3 sequence is CASSEFGQGKIGNQPQHF. The CDR3 DNA reads TGTGCCAGCAGTGAATTTGGGCAGGGGAAAATTGGCAATCAGCCCCAGCATTTT.

This sequence joins TRBV6-6 and TRBJ2-7; 7 nucleotides agree with TRBD1. Trimming cost V 6 bases and J 4 bases; bases outside gene matches: 12. Germline V lookup: CDR1 MNHNY, CDR2 SVGAGI (reference sequence). This CDR3 comprises 15 residues. The CDR3 DNA is TGTGCCAGCAGCCAGGCGCCGGGACAGACTTACGAGCAGTACTTC. This gives the protein CASSQAPGQTYEQYF.

The gene calls are TRBV18 and TRBJ2-7; possibly TRBD1 for D (6 bases). CDR1 and CDR2 from the germline V gene are KGHSH and LQKENI. The CDR3 contains 17 residues. The V gene lost 3 bases and the J gene lost 0 bases, with 18 bases spanning the gap. CDR3 residues: CASSPLTTGQNSYEQYF. The CDR3 DNA sequence: TGTGCCAGCTCACCCTTAACCACCGGACAGAACTCCTACGAGCAGTACTTC.

V is TRBV28 and J is TRBJ2-3; no clear D. V gave up 5 bases and J gave up 1 base, with 13 bases separating them. Per the germline V gene, CDR1 is MDHEN and CDR2 is SYDVKM. The CDR3 is made up of 15 amino acids. As DNA, the CDR3 is TGTGCCAGCAGTCGAGGCGGCCAGGGCACAGATACGCAGTATTTT. Amino acid sequence: CASSRGGQGTDTQYF.

The chain is built from TRBV5-1 and TRBJ2-1; D might be TRBD2 (6 bases). The germline V gene has CDR1 SGHRS and CDR2 YFSETQ. Trimming removed 4 bases from V and 0 bases from J, with 17 bases in between. This CDR3 contains 17 residues. In nucleotides, the CDR3 is TGCGCCAGCAGCCCAAACTTCCTAGCGCTCTCCTACAATGAGCAGTTCTTC. This codes for CASSPNFLALSYNEQFF.

The chain combines TRBV6-1 with TRBJ2-5; D is tentatively TRBD1 or TRBD2 (5 bases each). This CDR3 is 14 amino acids long. The V end was cut by 1 base, the J end by 6 bases, with 12 bases between. Germline CDR1 and CDR2: MNHNS and SASEGT. CDR3 DNA: TGTGCCAGCAGTGAAGGCAGGGAGCTGAAGACCCAGTACTTC. Its translation: CASSEGRELKTQYF.

This chain links TRBV19 with TRBJ1-2; D is uncertain. The V and J ends lost 6 bases and 6 bases respectively, with 5 bases between them. From germline, CDR1 is LNHDA and CDR2 SQIVND (reference sequence). The CDR3 contains 10 residues. The CDR3 DNA sequence: TGTGCCAGTAGAAGCGATGGCTACACCTTC. As protein: CASRSDGYTF.

V and J are TRBV5-6 and TRBJ2-6; D is unresolved. V lost 0 bases and J lost 0, with 13 bases in between. This CDR3 spans 18 amino acids. CDR1 SGHDT and CDR2 YYEEEE come from the germline V gene. DNA of the CDR3: TGTGCCAGCAGCTTGGTCTTTTGGGAAGGCTCTGGGGCCAACGTCCTGACTTTC. This translates into CASSLVFWEGSGANVLTF. Combining the CDR3 with reference TRBV5-6 and TRBJ2-6 gives the whole variable domain DAGVTQSPTHLIKTRGQQVTLRCSPKSGHDTVSWYQQALGQGPQFIFQYYEEEERQRGNFPDRFSGHQFPNYSSELNVNALLLGDSALYLCASSLVFWEGSGANVLTFGAGSRLTVL.